This entry features one T cell receptor beta chain sequence. What it binds is unknown. This record belongs to a study of blood T cells in healthy people across ages. Study overall: Template-switching capture recovered about one barcoded beta molecule per two T cells.

A J-beta primer mix and a sample-barcoded 5' primer were used in a second PCR of about 7 to 12 cycles. A 12-random-nucleotide template-switch adaptor tagged each cDNA molecule. TCRdb recomputed calls from the 5' RACE reads with MiXCR, one row per CDR3 protein. In the table there are hundreds of thousands of distinct CDR3 sequences, about 42% of which are singletons. This CDR3 spans 15 amino acids. Germline trimming cut 5 bases from V and 6 bases from J; bases unmatched to any gene: 10. CDR1 is SGHTA, CDR2 FQGNSA, per germline. Findings and limits, study-wide: A strong correlation was seen between TCR beta diversity and naive T cell percentage. PBMCs went unsorted, and a conclusive naive versus antigen-experienced comparison was therefore prevented.

This chain connects TRBV7-2 to TRBJ2-1, with 7 bases identical to TRBD2. The sequenced sample consisted of blood. This receptor was obtained from a man between 60 and 75 years old in good health. CDR3 amino acids: CASSPSSGARNEQFF. In nucleotides, the CDR3 is TGTGCCAGCAGCCCCTCCAGCGGGGCGCGCAATGAGCAGTTCTTC.